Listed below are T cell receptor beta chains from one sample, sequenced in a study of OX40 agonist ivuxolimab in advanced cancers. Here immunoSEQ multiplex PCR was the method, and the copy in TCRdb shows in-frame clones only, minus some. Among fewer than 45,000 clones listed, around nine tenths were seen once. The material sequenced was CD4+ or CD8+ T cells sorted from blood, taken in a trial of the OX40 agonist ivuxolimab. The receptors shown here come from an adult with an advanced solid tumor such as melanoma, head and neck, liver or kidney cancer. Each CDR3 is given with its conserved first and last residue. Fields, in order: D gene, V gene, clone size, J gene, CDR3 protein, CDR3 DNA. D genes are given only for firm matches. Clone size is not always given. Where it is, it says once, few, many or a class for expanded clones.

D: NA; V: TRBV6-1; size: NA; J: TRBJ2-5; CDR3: CASTLGAGNEETQYF; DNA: TGTGCCAGCACCTTAGGGGCAGGAAATGAAGAGACCCAGTACTTC
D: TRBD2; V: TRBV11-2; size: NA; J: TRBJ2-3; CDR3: CASTPTPASGSTDTQYF; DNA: TGTGCCAGCACCCCCACCCCGGCTAGCGGGAGCACAGATACGCAGTATTTT
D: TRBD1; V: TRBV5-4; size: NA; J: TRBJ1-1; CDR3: CASSLDRMNTEAFF; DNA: TGTGCCAGCAGCCTGGACAGGATGAACACTGAAGCTTTCTTT
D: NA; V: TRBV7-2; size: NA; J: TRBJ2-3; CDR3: CASSLGPDTQYF; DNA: TGTGCCAGCAGCTTGGGGCCAGATACGCAGTATTTT
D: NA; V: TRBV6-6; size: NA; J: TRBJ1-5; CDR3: CASSKNPQGLGQPQHF; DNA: TGTGCCAGCAGTAAGAATCCCCAGGGACTCGGTCAGCCCCAGCATTTT
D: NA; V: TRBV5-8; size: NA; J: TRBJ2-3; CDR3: CASSLGRAWDTQYF; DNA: TGTGCCAGCAGCTTGGGTAGGGCCTGGGATACGCAGTATTTT
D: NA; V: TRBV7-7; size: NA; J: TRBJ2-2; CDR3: CASSIGHLGTGELFF; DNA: TGTGCCAGCAGCATCGGACATTTAGGAACCGGGGAGCTGTTTTTT
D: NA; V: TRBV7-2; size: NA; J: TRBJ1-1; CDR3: CASSLAAMNTEAFF; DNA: TGTGCCAGCAGCTTAGCTGCCATGAACACTGAAGCTTTCTTT
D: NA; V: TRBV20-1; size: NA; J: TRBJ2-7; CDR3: CSARDLYEQYF; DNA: TGCAGTGCTAGAGATCTCTACGAGCAGTACTTC
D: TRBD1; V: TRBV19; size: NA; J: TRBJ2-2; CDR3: CASSQPGQGIGELFF; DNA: TGTGCCAGTAGTCAACCGGGACAGGGGATCGGGGAGCTGTTTTTT
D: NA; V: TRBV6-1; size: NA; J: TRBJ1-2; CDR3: CASSEGRGIGGYTF; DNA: TGTGCCAGCAGTGAAGGCAGGGGCATTGGTGGCTACACCTTC
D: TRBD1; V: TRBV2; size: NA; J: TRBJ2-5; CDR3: CASSEPGQGETQYF; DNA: TGTGCCAGCAGTGAACCGGGACAGGGTGAGACCCAGTACTTC
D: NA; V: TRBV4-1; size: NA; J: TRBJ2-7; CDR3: CASSQNIQPEQYF; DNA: TGCGCCAGCAGCCAGAACATCCAGCCCGAGCAGTACTTC
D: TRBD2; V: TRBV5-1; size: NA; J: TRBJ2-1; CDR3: CASTQTEREPYNEQFF; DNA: TGCGCCAGCACCCAGACAGAGCGGGAGCCCTACAATGAGCAGTTCTTC
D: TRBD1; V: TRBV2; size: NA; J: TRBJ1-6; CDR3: CASSGQGETPLHF; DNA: TGTGCCAGCAGCGGACAGGGGGAAACTCCCCTCCACTTT
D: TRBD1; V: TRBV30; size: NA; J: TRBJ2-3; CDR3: CAWSAGGANTQYF; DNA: TGTGCCTGGAGTGCAGGGGGCGCGAATACGCAGTATTTT
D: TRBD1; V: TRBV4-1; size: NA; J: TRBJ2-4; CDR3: CASSLGQGAGKNIQYF; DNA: TGCGCCAGCAGCCTGGGACAGGGGGCTGGCAAAAACATTCAGTACTTC
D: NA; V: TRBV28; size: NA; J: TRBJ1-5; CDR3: CASSSPGREDQPQHF; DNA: TGTGCCAGCAGTTCTCCGGGACGTGAGGATCAGCCCCAGCATTTT
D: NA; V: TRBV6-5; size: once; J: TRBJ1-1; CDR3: CASSRQNTEAFF; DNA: TGTGCCAGCAGCCGACAGAACACTGAAGCTTTCTTT
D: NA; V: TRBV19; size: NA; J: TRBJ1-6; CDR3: CASRTDNYNSPLHF; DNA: TGTGCCAGTAGGACGGACAACTATAATTCACCCCTCCACTTT
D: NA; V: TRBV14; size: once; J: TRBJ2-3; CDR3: CASSRGGRDTQYF; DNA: TGTGCCAGCAGCCGGGGGGGCCGAGATACGCAGTATTTT
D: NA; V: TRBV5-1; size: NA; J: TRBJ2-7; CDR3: CASSLAPLNEQYF; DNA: TGCGCCAGCAGCTTGGCCCCGTTAAACGAGCAGTACTTC
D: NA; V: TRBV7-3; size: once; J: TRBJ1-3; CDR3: CASSLTGLSGNTIYF; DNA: TGTGCCAGCAGCTTAACCGGACTTTCTGGAAACACCATATATTTT
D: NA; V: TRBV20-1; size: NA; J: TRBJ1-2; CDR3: CSARGGDGYTF; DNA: TGCAGTGCTAGAGGGGGGGATGGCTACACCTTC
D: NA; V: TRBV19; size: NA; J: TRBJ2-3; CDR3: CASSRFGPHTDTQYF; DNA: TGTGCCAGTAGTCGATTCGGGCCGCACACAGATACGCAGTATTTT
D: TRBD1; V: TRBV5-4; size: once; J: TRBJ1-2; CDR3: CASSSITGGGGYTF; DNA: TGTGCCAGCAGCTCGATAACAGGGGGAGGTGGCTACACCTTC
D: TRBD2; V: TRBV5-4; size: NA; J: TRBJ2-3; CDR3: CASAGDDWDTQYF; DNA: TGTGCCAGCGCGGGGGATGATTGGGATACGCAGTATTTT
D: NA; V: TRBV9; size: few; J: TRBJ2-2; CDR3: CASSYTGTNTGELFF; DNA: TGTGCCAGCAGCTATACAGGGACGAACACCGGGGAGCTGTTTTTT
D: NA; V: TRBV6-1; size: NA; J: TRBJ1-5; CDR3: CASSEIMVGNQPQHF; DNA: TGTGCCAGCAGTGAAATCATGGTAGGCAATCAGCCCCAGCATTTT
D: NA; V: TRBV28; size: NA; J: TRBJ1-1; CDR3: CASRKVNTEAFF; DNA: TGTGCCAGCAGGAAAGTGAACACTGAAGCTTTCTTT
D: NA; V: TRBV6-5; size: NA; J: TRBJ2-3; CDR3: CASSLRGADGDTQYF; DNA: TGTGCCAGCAGCCTAAGGGGGGCCGATGGAGATACGCAGTATTTT
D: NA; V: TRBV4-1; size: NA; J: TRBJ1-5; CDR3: CASSQPDRNQPQHF; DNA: TGCGCCAGCAGCCAACCTGACCGAAATCAGCCCCAGCATTTT
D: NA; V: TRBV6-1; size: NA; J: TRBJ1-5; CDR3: CASMTGNQPQHF; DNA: TGTGCCAGCATGACAGGCAATCAGCCCCAGCATTTT
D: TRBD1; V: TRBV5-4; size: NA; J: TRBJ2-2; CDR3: CASSLAHTGANTGELFF; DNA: TGTGCCAGCAGCTTGGCTCACACAGGGGCGAACACCGGGGAGCTGTTTTTT
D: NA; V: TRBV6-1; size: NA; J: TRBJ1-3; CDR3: CASSSGIVGNTIYF; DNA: TGTGCCAGCAGTTCAGGGATAGTAGGAAACACCATATATTTT
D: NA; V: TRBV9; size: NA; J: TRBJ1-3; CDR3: CASSDQRTVDTIYF; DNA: TGTGCCAGCAGCGACCAACGGACAGTAGACACCATATATTTT
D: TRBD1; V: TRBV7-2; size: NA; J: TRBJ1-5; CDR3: CASSYTGVGQPQHF; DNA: TGTGCCAGCAGCTATACAGGGGTGGGTCAGCCCCAGCATTTT
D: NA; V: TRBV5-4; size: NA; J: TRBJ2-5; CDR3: CASSSRPQETQYF; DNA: TGTGCCAGCAGTTCTAGACCGCAAGAGACCCAGTACTTC
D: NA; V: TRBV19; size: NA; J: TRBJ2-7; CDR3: CASSARGIYEQYF; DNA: TGTGCCAGTAGTGCTCGGGGAATCTACGAGCAGTACTTC
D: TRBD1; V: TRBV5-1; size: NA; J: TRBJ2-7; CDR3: CASSLQVAVGRGISYEQYF; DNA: TGCGCCAGCAGCTTGCAGGTTGCGGTGGGCAGGGGGATCTCCTACGAGCAGTACTTC
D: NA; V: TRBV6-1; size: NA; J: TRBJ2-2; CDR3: CASRARQSAGELFF; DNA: TGTGCCAGCAGGGCCAGACAGTCCGCCGGGGAGCTGTTTTTT
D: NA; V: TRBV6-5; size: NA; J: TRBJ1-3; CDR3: CASSFRDTRNTIYF; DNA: TGTGCCAGCAGTTTCCGGGATACAAGAAACACCATATATTTT
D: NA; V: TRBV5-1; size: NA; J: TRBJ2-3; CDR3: CASRRGSTDTQYF; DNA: TGCGCCAGCCGGAGAGGTTCCACAGATACGCAGTATTTT
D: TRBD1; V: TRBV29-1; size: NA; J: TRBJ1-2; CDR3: CSVPTGNGYTF; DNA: TGCAGCGTACCGACAGGGAACGGCTACACCTTC
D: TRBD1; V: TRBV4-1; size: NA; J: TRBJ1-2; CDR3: CASRRTGEDGYTF; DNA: TGCGCCAGCAGACGGACAGGGGAGGATGGCTACACCTTC
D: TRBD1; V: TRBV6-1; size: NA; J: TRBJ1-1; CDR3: CASSELTGGMNTEAFF; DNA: TGTGCCAGCAGTGAACTTACAGGGGGCATGAACACTGAAGCTTTCTTT
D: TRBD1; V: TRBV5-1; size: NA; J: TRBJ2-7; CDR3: CASSATGGEYEQYF; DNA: TGCGCCAGCAGCGCGACAGGGGGCGAGTACGAGCAGTACTTC
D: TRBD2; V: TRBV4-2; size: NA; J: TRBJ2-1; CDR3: CASSQDTSGESSYNEQFF; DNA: TGTGCCAGCAGCCAGGATACTAGCGGGGAAAGCTCCTACAATGAGCAGTTCTTC
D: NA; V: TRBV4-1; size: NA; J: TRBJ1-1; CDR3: CASRDFTGSVNTEAFF; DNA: TGCGCCAGCAGGGACTTTACAGGGTCGGTGAACACTGAAGCTTTCTTT
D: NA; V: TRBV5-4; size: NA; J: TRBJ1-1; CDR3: CASSLNTGRETEAFF; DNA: TGTGCCAGCAGCTTGAACACAGGAAGGGAAACTGAAGCTTTCTTT
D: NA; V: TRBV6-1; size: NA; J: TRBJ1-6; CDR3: CASSEWDRQNSPLHF; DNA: TGTGCCAGCAGTGAATGGGACCGTCAAAATTCACCCCTCCACTTT
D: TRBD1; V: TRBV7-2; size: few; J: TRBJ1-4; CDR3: CASSPAGGSEKLFF; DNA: TGTGCCAGCAGCCCCGCAGGGGGAAGTGAAAAACTGTTTTTT
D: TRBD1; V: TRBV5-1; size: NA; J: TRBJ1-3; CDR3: CASSLRGTGIGNTIYF; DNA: TGCGCCAGCAGCTTGAGGGGGACAGGGATCGGAAACACCATATATTTT
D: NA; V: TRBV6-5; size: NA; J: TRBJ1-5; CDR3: CASSYVRPTSNQPQHF; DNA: TGTGCCAGCAGTTACGTTCGGCCGACCAGCAATCAGCCCCAGCATTTT
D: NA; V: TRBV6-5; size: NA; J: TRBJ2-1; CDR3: CASSPGPQSYNEQFF; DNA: TGTGCCAGCAGTCCCGGACCCCAGTCCTACAATGAGCAGTTCTTC
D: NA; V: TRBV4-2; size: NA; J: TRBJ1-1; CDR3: CASSRTGYRTEAFF; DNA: TGTGCCAGCAGCCGAACAGGGTACCGCACTGAAGCTTTCTTT
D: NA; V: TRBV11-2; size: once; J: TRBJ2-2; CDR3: CASRPQRDRPTGELFF; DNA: TGTGCCAGCAGACCCCAAAGAGACAGACCCACCGGGGAGCTGTTTTTT
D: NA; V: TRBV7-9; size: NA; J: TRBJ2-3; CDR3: CASSPTDTQYF; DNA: TGTGCCAGCAGCCCGACGGATACGCAGTATTTT
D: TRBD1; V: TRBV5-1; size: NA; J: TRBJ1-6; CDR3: CASSLEQGFYNSPLHF; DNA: TGCGCCAGCAGCTTGGAACAGGGGTTCTATAATTCACCCCTCCACTTT